This T cell receptor beta chain comes out of a study of T-cell reconstitution after alpha-beta-depleted transplantation in children. This clonotype occurred many times. What it recognizes is unknown. The junction had 7 bases not matched to a gene; V was cut back by 5 bases and J by 8 bases. This CDR3 is built from 15 residues. Germline CDR1 DFQATT, CDR2 SNEGSKA (reference sequence). Construction of the TCRbeta library involved unique molecular identifiers. Each CDR3 protein gets one entry after TCRdb re-called the PCR reads with MiXCR. This table holds over 150,000 distinct CDR3 sequences, 11% found once. Notes on the study in general: Expanded graft clones, several hundred of them, were reportedly the source of alpha-beta T cells about two months after transplant. T-cell counts and diversity were attributed mostly to newly produced T cells one year after transplant. Some patients showed high day-60 TCRbeta diversity, which derived from surviving recipient T cells and thymic progenitors.

This sequence was found in a boy between 2 and 10 years old with acute myeloid leukemia, due to receive a stem cell transplant. The rearrangement joins TRBV20-1 to TRBJ2-1; the match to TRBD2 covers 15 bases. The sequencing here drew on PBMCs, taken before TCRalphabeta/CD19-depleted stem cell transplant. CDR3 bases: TGCAGTGCTCGGACTAGCGGGAGGGGAACGGATGAGCAGTTCTTC. This codes for CSARTSGRGTDEQFF.